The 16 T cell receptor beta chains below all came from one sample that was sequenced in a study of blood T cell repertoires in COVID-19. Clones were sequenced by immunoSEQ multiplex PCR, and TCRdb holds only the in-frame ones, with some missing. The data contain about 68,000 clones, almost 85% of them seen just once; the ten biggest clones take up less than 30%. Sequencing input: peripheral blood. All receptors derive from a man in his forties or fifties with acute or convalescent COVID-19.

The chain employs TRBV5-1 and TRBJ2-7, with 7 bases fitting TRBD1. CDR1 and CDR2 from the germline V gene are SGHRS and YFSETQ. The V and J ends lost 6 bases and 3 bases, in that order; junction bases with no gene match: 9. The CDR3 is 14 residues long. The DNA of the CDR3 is TGCGCCAGCACGTTACAGGGGTCCAACTACGAGCAGTACGTC. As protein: CASTLQGSNYEQYV.

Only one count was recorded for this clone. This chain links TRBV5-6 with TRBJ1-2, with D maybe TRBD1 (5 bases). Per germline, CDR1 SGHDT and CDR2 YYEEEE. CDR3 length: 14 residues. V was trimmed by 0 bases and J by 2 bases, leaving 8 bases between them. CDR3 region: CASSLGTRNYGYTF. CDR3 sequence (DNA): TGTGCCAGCAGCTTGGGGACACGAAACTATGGCTACACCTTC.

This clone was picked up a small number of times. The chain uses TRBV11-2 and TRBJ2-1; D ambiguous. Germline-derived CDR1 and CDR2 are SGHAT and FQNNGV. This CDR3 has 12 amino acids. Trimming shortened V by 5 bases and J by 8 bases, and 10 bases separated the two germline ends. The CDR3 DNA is TGTGCCAGCAGCCCCTTGAGAGATGAGCAGTTCTTC. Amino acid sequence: CASSPLRDEQFF.

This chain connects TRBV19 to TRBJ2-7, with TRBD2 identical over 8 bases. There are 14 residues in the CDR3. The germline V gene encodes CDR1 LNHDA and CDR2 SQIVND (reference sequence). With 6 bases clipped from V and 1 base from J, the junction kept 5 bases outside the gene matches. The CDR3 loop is CASRTSATSYEQYV. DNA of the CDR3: TGTGCCAGTAGGACTAGCGCCACATCCTACGAGCAGTACGTC.

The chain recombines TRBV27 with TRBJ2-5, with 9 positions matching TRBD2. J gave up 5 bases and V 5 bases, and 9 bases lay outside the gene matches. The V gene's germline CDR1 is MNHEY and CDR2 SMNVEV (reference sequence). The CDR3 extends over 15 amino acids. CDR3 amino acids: CASSARRGGRETQYF. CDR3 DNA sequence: TGTGCCAGCAGTGCGAGGCGGGGGGGCCGGGAGACCCAGTACTTC.

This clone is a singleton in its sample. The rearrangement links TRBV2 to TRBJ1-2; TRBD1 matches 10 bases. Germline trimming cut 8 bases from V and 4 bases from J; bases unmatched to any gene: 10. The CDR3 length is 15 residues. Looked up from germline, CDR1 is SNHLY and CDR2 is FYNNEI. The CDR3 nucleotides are TGTGCCAGCCATGGGGGGACAGGGGTTGGCTATGGCTACACCTTC. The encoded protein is CASHGGTGVGYGYTF.

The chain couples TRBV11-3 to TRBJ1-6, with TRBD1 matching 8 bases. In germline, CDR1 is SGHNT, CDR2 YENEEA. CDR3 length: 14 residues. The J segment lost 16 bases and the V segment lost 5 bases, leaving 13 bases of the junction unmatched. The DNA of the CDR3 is TGTGCCAGCAGCCTGGGACAGGCCAGGTTCCTGCTCCACTTT. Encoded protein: CASSLGQARFLLHF.

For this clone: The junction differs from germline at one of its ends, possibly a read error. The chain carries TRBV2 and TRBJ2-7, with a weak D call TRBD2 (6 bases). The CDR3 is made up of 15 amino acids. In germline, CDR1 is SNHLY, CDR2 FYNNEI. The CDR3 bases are TGTGCCAGCAGGGAAGCGACGGGGGAGGTCCGCGAGCAGTACTTC. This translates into CASREATGEVREQYF.

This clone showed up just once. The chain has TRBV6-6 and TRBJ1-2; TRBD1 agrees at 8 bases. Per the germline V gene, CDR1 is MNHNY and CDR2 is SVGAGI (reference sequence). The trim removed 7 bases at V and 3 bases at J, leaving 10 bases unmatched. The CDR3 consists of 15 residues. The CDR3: CASTTGQGVYYGYTF. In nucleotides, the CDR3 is TGTGCCAGCACCACCGGACAGGGTGTATACTATGGCTACACCTTC.

In DNA, the CDR3 is TGTGCCAGCAGCTTTAGAAGCAATCAGCCCCAGCATTTT. Translating it yields CASSFRSNQPQHF. This chain links TRBV7-8 with TRBJ1-5, with D hard to call. Per germline, CDR1 SGHVS and CDR2 FQNEAQ. The V end lost 3 bases, the J end lost 1 base, and 4 bases lay between the germline ends. The length of the CDR3 is 13 residues. Based on the CDR3 plus reference TRBV7-8 and TRBJ1-5, the full variable domain is GAGVSQSPRYKVAKRGQDVALRCDPISGHVSLFWYQQALGQGPEFLTYFQNEAQLDKSGLPSDRFFAERPEGSVSTLKIQRTQQEDSAVYLCASSFRSNQPQHFGDGTRLSIL.

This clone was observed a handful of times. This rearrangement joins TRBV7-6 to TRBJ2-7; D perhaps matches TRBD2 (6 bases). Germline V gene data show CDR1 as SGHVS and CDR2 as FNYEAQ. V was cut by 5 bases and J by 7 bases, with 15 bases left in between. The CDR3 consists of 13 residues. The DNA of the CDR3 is TGTGCCAGCAGCCCGAAGTTGGAGGGAGAGCAGTACTTC. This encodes CASSPKLEGEQYF.

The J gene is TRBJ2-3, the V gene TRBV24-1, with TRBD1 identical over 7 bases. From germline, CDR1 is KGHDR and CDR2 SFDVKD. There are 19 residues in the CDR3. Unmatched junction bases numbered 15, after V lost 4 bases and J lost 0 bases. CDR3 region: CATSDDIPSGGISTDTQYF. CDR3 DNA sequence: TGTGCCACCAGTGACGATATCCCTTCAGGGGGAATCAGCACAGATACGCAGTATTTT.

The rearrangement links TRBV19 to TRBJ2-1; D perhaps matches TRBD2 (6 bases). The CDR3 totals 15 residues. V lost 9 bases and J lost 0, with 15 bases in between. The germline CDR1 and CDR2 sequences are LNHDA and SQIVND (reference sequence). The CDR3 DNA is TGTGCCAGCCGGGGGAGAGAATTCTCCTACAATGAGCAGTTCTTC. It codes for CASRGREFSYNEQFF.

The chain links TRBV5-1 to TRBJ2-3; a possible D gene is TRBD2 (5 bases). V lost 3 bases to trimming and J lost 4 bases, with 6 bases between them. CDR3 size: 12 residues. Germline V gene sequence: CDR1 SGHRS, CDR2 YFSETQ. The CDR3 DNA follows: TGCGCCAGCAGCTATAGCGCAGATACGCAGTATTTT. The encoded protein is CASSYSADTQYF.

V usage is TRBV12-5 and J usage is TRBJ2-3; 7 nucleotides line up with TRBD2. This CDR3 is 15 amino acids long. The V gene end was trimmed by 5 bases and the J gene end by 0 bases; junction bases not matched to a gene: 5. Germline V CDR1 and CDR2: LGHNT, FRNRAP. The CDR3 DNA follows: TGTGCTAGTGGTCTAAGCGGGACTAGCACAGATACGCAGTATTTT. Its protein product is CASGLSGTSTDTQYF.

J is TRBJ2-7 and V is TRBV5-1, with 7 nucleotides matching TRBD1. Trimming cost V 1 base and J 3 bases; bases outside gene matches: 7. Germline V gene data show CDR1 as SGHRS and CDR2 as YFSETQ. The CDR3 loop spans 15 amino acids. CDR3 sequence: CASSLSIGGGYEQYF. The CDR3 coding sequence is TGCGCCAGCAGCTTGTCTATAGGGGGCGGCTACGAGCAGTACTTC. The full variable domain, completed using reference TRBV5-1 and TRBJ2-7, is KAGVTQTPRYLIKTRGQQVTLSCSPISGHRSVSWYQQTPGQGLQFLFEYFSETQRNKGNFPGRFSGRQFSNSRSEMNVSTLELGDSALYLCASSLSIGGGYEQYFGPGTRLTVT.